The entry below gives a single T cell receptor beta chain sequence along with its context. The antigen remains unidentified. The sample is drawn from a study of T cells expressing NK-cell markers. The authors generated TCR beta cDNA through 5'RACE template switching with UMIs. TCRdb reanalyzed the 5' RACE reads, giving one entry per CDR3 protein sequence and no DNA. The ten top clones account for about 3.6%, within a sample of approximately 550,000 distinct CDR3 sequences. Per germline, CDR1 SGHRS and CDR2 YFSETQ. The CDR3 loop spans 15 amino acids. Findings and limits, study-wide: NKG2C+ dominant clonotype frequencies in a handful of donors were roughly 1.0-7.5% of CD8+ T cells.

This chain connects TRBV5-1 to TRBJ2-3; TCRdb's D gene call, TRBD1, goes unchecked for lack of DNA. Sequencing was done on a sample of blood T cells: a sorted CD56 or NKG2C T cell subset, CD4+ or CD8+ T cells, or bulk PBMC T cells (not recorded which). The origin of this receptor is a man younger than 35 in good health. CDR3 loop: CASRQTGSLADTQYF. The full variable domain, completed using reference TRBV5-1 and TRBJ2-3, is KAGVTQTPRYLIKTRGQQVTLSCSPISGHRSVSWYQQTPGQGLQFLFEYFSETQRNKGNFPGRFSGRQFSNSRSEMNVSTLELGDSALYLCASRQTGSLADTQYFGPGTRLTVL.